The 14 T cell receptor beta chains presented below share a single source sample, sequenced in a study of T cell repertoires in cytomegalovirus infection. Via MiXCR, TCRdb re-called the reads, giving one row per CDR3 protein. Altogether 650,000 to 900,000 distinct CDR3 sequences are present, about 33% being singletons, with the ten largest covering approximately 13%. Their cognate antigens are unknown. The input for sequencing was cultured CD8+ T cells from PBMCs, taken from culture after CMV antigen stimulation. The receptors here all came from a human donor in good health (CMV status not recorded). Some clones in this sample may be carry-over from other donors' samples.

This sequence joins TRBV5-6 and TRBJ1-1, with D possibly being TRBD1 (6 bases). The CDR3 totals 14 residues. Germline V gene lookup returns CDR1 SGHDT and CDR2 YYEEEE. Deletions cut 6 bases from V and 2 bases from J, with 14 bases between. CDR3 protein: CASTSGVLNTEAFF. CDR3 nucleotides: TGTGCCAGCACCTCAGGGGTCCTAAACACTGAAGCTTTCTTT.

This clonotype has more than one count but fewer than ten. The chain joins TRBV5-4 to TRBJ1-2; TRBD1 agrees at 9 bases. The CDR3 covers 15 residues. The germline CDR1 and CDR2 sequences are SGHNT and YYREEE (reference sequence). Unmatched junction bases numbered 7, after V lost 4 bases and J lost 3 bases. CDR3 in DNA: TGTGCCAGCAGCGGCTACAGGGGGCAGGACTATGGCTACACCTTC. Residues: CASSGYRGQDYGYTF.

This chain joins TRBV7-9 and TRBJ1-2, with unresolved D. The CDR3 is 16 amino acids. Germline V lookup: CDR1 SEHNR, CDR2 FQNEAQ (reference sequence). Trimming shortened V by 4 bases and J by 8 bases, and 23 bases separated the two germline ends. The CDR3 sequence is CASSSTPGHQRTGYTF. The CDR3 nucleotides read TGTGCCAGCAGCTCTACTCCGGGTCATCAGAGGACGGGCTACACCTTC.

Here the CDR3 DNA reads TGTGCCAGCAGACACCTTACCTTCCTCACAGATACGCAGTATTTT. This encodes CASRHLTFLTDTQYF. V gene TRBV28 combines with J gene TRBJ2-3, with unresolved D. Trimming removed 6 bases from V and 2 bases from J, with 15 bases in between. There are 15 residues in the CDR3. CDR1 MDHEN and CDR2 SYDVKM come from the germline V gene.

The V call is TRBV14, the J call TRBJ2-7; D is possibly TRBD1 or TRBD2 (5 bases each). In germline, CDR1 is SGHDN, CDR2 FVKESK. CDR3 length: 16 amino acids. Trimming took 2 bases from V and 2 from J, leaving 16 bases between them. The CDR3 DNA follows: TGTGCCAGCAGCCAATCTCATCGGGGCAACCCCTACGAGCAGTACTTC. It translates to CASSQSHRGNPYEQYF.

This clonotype came up a few times. The chain joins TRBV14 to TRBJ1-4, with 7 bases lining up with TRBD1. The CDR3 has 15 residues. The junction had 9 bases not matched to a gene; V was cut back by 6 bases and J by 5 bases. Looked up from germline, CDR1 is SGHDN and CDR2 is FVKESK. Here the CDR3 DNA reads TGTGCCAGCAGAAAAAAGGGGGCAGAGAATGAAAAACTGTTTTTT. Protein sequence: CASRKKGAENEKLFF.

Note on this clonotype: This sequence may be a read error, since a much larger clone differs from it by one base. The V and J genes are TRBV28 and TRBJ2-3, with D tentatively TRBD2 (5 bases). Germline lookup yields CDR1 MDHEN and CDR2 SYDVKM. CDR3 length: 13 residues. DNA for the CDR3: TGTGCCAGCAGTTTATCTAGCAGAGATACGCAGTATTTT. This translates into CASSLSSRDTQYF.

This clonotype was counted a few times. The gene calls are TRBV4-3 and TRBJ2-5, with 11 positions matching TRBD2. Per germline, CDR1 LGHNA and CDR2 YSLEER. This CDR3 has 16 residues. Trimming cost V 1 base and J 4 bases; bases outside gene matches: 5. The CDR3 DNA is TGCGCCAGCAGCCAAGGTAGCGGGGGGGCCGGAGAGACCCAGTACTTC. This gives the protein CASSQGSGGAGETQYF.

The chain combines TRBV6-2 or TRBV6-3 with TRBJ2-1; D might be TRBD1 (5 bases). CDR3 size: 13 residues. Between the trimmed V and J ends, which lost 6 bases and 9 bases, there was a span of 15 bases. Germline CDR1 is MNHEY and CDR2 is SVGEGT. The CDR3 is CASSETARGEQFF. CDR3 bases: TGTGCCAGCAGCGAGACAGCCCGCGGTGAGCAGTTCTTC.

The V gene is TRBV20-1, the J gene TRBJ2-7, with 13 positions matching TRBD2. The CDR3 length is 14 residues. The V segment lost 3 bases and the J segment 5 bases; nucleotides outside the gene matches: 4. Germline V gene data show CDR1 as DFQATT and CDR2 as SNEGSKA (reference sequence). CDR3 DNA: TGCAGTGCTAGCGGGACTAGCGGGGCCCACGAGCAGTACTTC. Translated, it gives CSASGTSGAHEQYF.

Only a few counts were recorded for this clonotype. The chain joins TRBV4-1 to TRBJ2-3; D is unclear. Trimming cost V 2 bases and J 5 bases, with 17 bases left between them. This CDR3 contains 16 residues. The germline V gene encodes CDR1 MGHRA and CDR2 YSYEKL. The DNA for the CDR3 is TGCGCCAGCAGCCAAATGTCCAGTTTGGTGGGAGATACGCAGTATTTT. Its protein product is CASSQMSSLVGDTQYF.

This chain connects TRBV10-3 to TRBJ2-7, with 9 bases fitting TRBD1. V lost 5 bases, J lost 2 bases, and 4 bases stayed unmatched. Germline CDR1 ENHRY, CDR2 SYGVKD. The CDR3 length is 14 residues. DNA for the CDR3: TGTGCCATCAGTTGGACAGGGGAAACCTACGAGCAGTACGTC. It specifies CAISWTGETYEQYV.

The chain recombines TRBV6-6 with TRBJ2-7, with unresolved D. The CDR3 runs to 16 residues. V was clipped by 4 bases and J by 0 bases, with 16 bases between them. Germline V gene sequence: CDR1 MNHNY, CDR2 SVGAGI (reference sequence). The CDR3, as DNA: TGTGCCAGCAGTTTCAAAAGTACAGCTTTCTCCTACGAGCAGTACTTC. Translation: CASSFKSTAFSYEQYF.

CDR3 in amino acids: CASTTGGSGDSPLHF. The CDR3 DNA reads as TGTGCCAGCACCACAGGGGGCTCTGGGGATTCACCCCTCCACTTT. The chain combines TRBV12-3 or TRBV12-4 with TRBJ1-6; 9 bases are a match to TRBD1. The CDR3 loop spans 15 amino acids. J was trimmed by 8 bases and V by 7 bases; bases with no gene match: 9.